Presented here are 30 T cell receptor beta chains from one specimen sequenced in a study of blood T cells in healthy people across ages. Primers used in a second PCR of about 7 to 12 cycles were a sample-barcoded 5' primer and a J-beta primer mix. Each CDR3 protein gets one entry after TCRdb re-called the 5' RACE reads with MiXCR. The table shows over a million distinct CDR3 sequences, with 35% to 45% occurring only once. The specimen was blood. The receptor set was obtained from a young woman in good health.

V usage is TRBV29-1 and J usage is TRBJ1-1; 7 bases agree with TRBD1. The CDR3 has 16 residues. Germline lookup yields CDR1 SQVTM and CDR2 ANQGSEA. V was pared by 4 bases and J by 5 bases, with 16 bases of the junction left unmatched. The CDR3 reads CSVVLGQEGRGTEAFF. CDR3 nucleotide sequence: TGCAGCGTTGTCCTAGGACAGGAGGGACGCGGGACTGAAGCTTTCTTT. Filled out from reference TRBV29-1 and TRBJ1-1, the complete variable domain reads SAVISQKPSRDICQRGTSLTIQCQVDSQVTMMFWYRQQPGQSLTLIATANQGSEATYESGFVIDKFPISRPNLTFSTLTVSNMSPEDSSIYLCSVVLGQEGRGTEAFFGQGTRLTVV.

This chain links TRBV5-1 with TRBJ1-4; no clear D. V was cut by 3 bases and J by 3 bases, with 12 bases left in between. From germline, CDR1 is SGHRS and CDR2 YFSETQ. The CDR3 sequence is 15 residues long. The CDR3 bases are TGCGCCAGCAGCTCGGAAGGGATGGCTAATGAAAAACTGTTTTTT. This translates into CASSSEGMANEKLFF.

This chain joins TRBV6-5 and TRBJ2-7, with D perhaps assigned TRBD1 or TRBD2 (5 bases each). V lost 8 bases, J lost 2 bases, and 7 bases lay in between. This CDR3 has 11 amino acids. Germline V lookup: CDR1 MNHEY, CDR2 SVGAGI. The CDR3 loop reads CASRDAYEQYF. CDR3 DNA: TGTGCCAGCCGGGACGCCTACGAGCAGTACTTC.

A note on this clonotype: An end of the junction does not agree with germline; a read error may underlie this. The rearrangement uses TRBV29-1 and TRBJ1-1; TRBD1 is a possible D gene (5 bases). CDR1 and CDR2 from the germline V gene are SQVTM and ANQGSEA. The CDR3 is made up of 14 amino acids. The CDR3 coding sequence is TGCGGCGTTAGTTCAGGGTCATGGAACACTGAAGCTTTCTTT. This gives the protein CGVSSGSWNTEAFF.

This clonotype was seen only once. The chain carries TRBV4-2 and TRBJ2-3, with 16 bases identical to TRBD2. Per the germline V gene, CDR1 is LGHNA and CDR2 is YNFKEQ. This CDR3 spans 19 amino acids. V lost 4 bases and J lost 4; bases outside the gene matches: 11. This CDR3 reads CASSRQPGLAGGPADTQYF. The CDR3 DNA follows: TGTGCCAGCAGCCGGCAACCGGGACTAGCGGGAGGGCCTGCAGATACGCAGTATTTT.

The rearrangement uses TRBV6-5 and TRBJ1-2, with TRBD1 as a possible D gene (6 bases). This CDR3 is 15 amino acids long. Germline CDR1 MNHEY, CDR2 SVGAGI. The V and J ends lost 7 bases and 8 bases respectively, with 23 bases between them. CDR3 region: CASTKSINRDKGYTF. In DNA form, the CDR3 reads TGTGCCAGCACCAAGTCGATCAACCGGGACAAAGGCTACACCTTC.

This sequence joins TRBV27 and TRBJ1-5, with 12 bases fitting TRBD1. J gave up 5 bases and V 4 bases, and 9 bases lay outside the gene matches. Looked up from germline, CDR1 is MNHEY and CDR2 is SMNVEV (reference sequence). The CDR3 contains 17 residues. DNA for the CDR3: TGTGCCAGCAGTTCACTCCCGGGACAGGGGGCTCATCAGCCCCAGCATTTT. It translates to CASSSLPGQGAHQPQHF.

The rearrangement uses TRBV4-1 and TRBJ1-3, with unresolved D. The CDR3 runs 15 residues. Germline V gene lookup returns CDR1 MGHRA and CDR2 YSYEKL. Trimming took 1 base from V and 1 from J, leaving 8 bases between them. The CDR3 loop is CASSQAGRSGNTIYF. The CDR3 DNA reads TGCGCCAGCAGCCAAGCTGGCAGGTCTGGAAACACCATATATTTT.

This chain links TRBV9 with TRBJ2-5, with D possibly matching TRBD1 (6 bases). In germline, CDR1 is SGDLS, CDR2 YYNGEE. CDR3 length: 15 residues. The ends were cut back, 0 bases at V and 4 bases at J, with 13 bases in the middle. The CDR3 here is CASSVEGRGGETQYF. As DNA, the CDR3 is TGTGCCAGCAGCGTAGAGGGCAGGGGCGGAGAGACCCAGTACTTC.

The chain is built from TRBV18 and TRBJ1-2; D ambiguous. The V end lost 0 bases, the J end lost 1 base, and 6 bases lay between the germline ends. The CDR3 is made up of 14 amino acids. Germline assignment: CDR1 KGHSH and CDR2 LQKENI. The CDR3 nucleotides are TGTGCCAGCTCACCACCGTTAGATAACTATGGCTACACCTTC. It encodes CASSPPLDNYGYTF.

This sequence joins TRBV12-5 and TRBJ2-1, with D perhaps matching TRBD2 (5 bases). The closer fit of TRBJ2-7 to the DNA end suggests the J call may be wrong. The CDR3 has 15 residues. Per germline, CDR1 LGHNT and CDR2 FRNRAP. The CDR3 bases are TGTGCTAGTGGTTTGGTACAGCGGTCGTACAATGAGCAGTACTTC. The encoded protein is CASGLVQRSYNEQYF.

V and J are TRBV3-1 and TRBJ2-7, with 8 bases matching TRBD2. Germline lookup yields CDR1 LGHDT and CDR2 YNNKEL (reference sequence). V shed 3 bases and J 4 bases; nucleotides not matched to a gene: 17. The CDR3 has 18 residues. CDR3 coding DNA: TGTGCCAGCAGCCAGTCTGGGGCGAGCCAGCGGGAGAGATACGAGCAGTACTTC. Translation gives CASSQSGASQRERYEQYF.

The chain is built from TRBV10-3 and TRBJ2-3, with TRBD1 matching over 11 bases. Germline V CDR1 and CDR2: ENHRY, SYGVKD. The ends lost 0 bases at V and 5 bases at J; junction bases unmatched: 1. The CDR3 is 15 amino acids. As DNA, the CDR3 is TGTGCCATCAGTGAGTCGGGACAGGGGGAAGATACGCAGTATTTT. Its translation: CAISESGQGEDTQYF.

This clonotype has more than one count but fewer than ten. This rearrangement joins TRBV6-5 to TRBJ2-5; 7 bases are shared with TRBD2. CDR3 length equals 16 residues. V lost 4 bases, J lost 4 bases, and 12 bases stayed unmatched. Germline V gene sequence: CDR1 MNHEY, CDR2 SVGAGI. The DNA for the CDR3 is TGTGCCAGCAGTTCTCCTACTAGCGAGTATCGAGAGACCCAGTACTTC. Amino acid sequence: CASSSPTSEYRETQYF.

Here the CDR3 DNA reads TGCAGTGCTAGTCGGGAGTCAGATACGCAGTATTTT. This gives the protein CSASRESDTQYF. The J gene is TRBJ2-3, the V gene TRBV20-1; D is perhaps TRBD2 (6 bases). Germline CDR1 and CDR2: DFQATT and SNEGSKA (reference sequence). This CDR3 spans 12 amino acids. V lost 3 bases to trimming and J lost 4 bases, with 8 bases between them.

The chain combines TRBV27 with TRBJ2-5, with D uncertain. The CDR3 length is 13 residues. Trimming pared 2 bases from V and 9 bases from J, leaving 13 bases between. The germline CDR1 and CDR2 sequences are MNHEY and SMNVEV (reference sequence). The CDR3 sequence: CASSLVPAGSQYF. CDR3 coding DNA: TGTGCCAGCAGTTTAGTTCCAGCTGGGTCCCAGTACTTC.

As to this clonotype: The junction does not match germline at one end; this may be a read error. The V gene is TRBV27, the J gene TRBJ2-7; 8 bases match TRBD2. Looked up from germline, CDR1 is MNHEY and CDR2 is SMNVEV (reference sequence). The CDR3 extends over 15 amino acids. The CDR3 spells CAGSPYRGGGYEQYF. Here the CDR3 DNA reads TGTGCCGGCAGTCCCTACCGGGGGGGCGGGTACGAGCAGTACTTC.

This sequence joins TRBV6-5 and TRBJ2-5; weak D call: TRBD1 (6 bases). The CDR3 is 16 amino acids. Germline CDR1 is MNHEY and CDR2 is SVGAGI. V was shortened by 2 bases and J by 11 bases, with 24 bases between the two germline ends. In DNA, the CDR3 is TGTGCCAGCAGTTACAGAGCAGGGGTCCTCTACAATGAGCAGTACTTC. It codes for CASSYRAGVLYNEQYF.

Comments on this clonotype: One junction end does not reproduce the germline sequence, and a read error may be involved. The chain couples TRBV2 to TRBJ2-6; D may correspond to TRBD1 or TRBD2 (6 bases each). The CDR3 extends over 20 amino acids. Looked up from germline, CDR1 is SNHLY and CDR2 is FYNNEI. The CDR3 coding sequence is TGTGCCAGCAGTGAACCGCAAAGTTTGGGGGGCCTATATGGGGCCAAAGTCCTGACTTTC. Translation gives CASSEPQSLGGLYGAKVLTF.

This clonotype occurred a few times. The chain has TRBV5-1 and TRBJ2-5; a weak D match, TRBD1 (5 bases). This CDR3 comprises 14 residues. CDR1 SGHRS and CDR2 YFSETQ come from the germline V gene. Trimming removed 0 bases from V and 3 bases from J, with 9 bases in between. The CDR3 loop is CASSLAAGKETQYF. Written as DNA, the CDR3 is TGCGCCAGCAGCTTGGCGGCAGGGAAAGAGACCCAGTACTTC.

The V gene is TRBV6-5, the J gene TRBJ1-6, with TRBD1 as a possible D gene (5 bases). Germline values: CDR1 MNHEY, CDR2 SVGAGI. The CDR3 extends over 17 amino acids. V was shortened by 1 base and J by 7 bases, with 17 bases between the two germline ends. The CDR3 sequence: CASSYFSGGGGNSPLHF. CDR3 coding DNA: TGTGCCAGCAGTTACTTCTCCGGGGGTGGGGGGAATTCACCCCTCCACTTT.

The chain uses TRBV6-5 and TRBJ2-7, with 9 positions matching TRBD2. V was pared by 4 bases and J by 2 bases, with 6 bases of the junction left unmatched. CDR1 is MNHEY, CDR2 SVGAGI, per germline. CDR3 length equals 15 residues. This CDR3 is CASSSSSGTPYEQYF. CDR3 nucleotides: TGTGCCAGCAGTTCGTCTAGCGGGACCCCCTACGAGCAGTACTTC.

The chain has TRBV29-1 and TRBJ1-2; 9 nucleotides agree with TRBD1. Germline CDR1 SQVTM, CDR2 ANQGSEA. This CDR3 has 15 amino acids. V trimming: 6 bases; J trimming: 5 bases; junction bases outside the gene matches: 13. The CDR3 DNA is TGCAGCGTCGAACCTTTACAGGGGGCTAGGTATGGCTACACCTTC. The encoded protein is CSVEPLQGARYGYTF.

CDR3 sequence: CASSLQIPGQVNYGYTF. CDR3 nucleotide sequence: TGCGCCAGCAGCTTACAAATACCGGGACAGGTTAACTATGGCTACACCTTC. V and J are TRBV5-1 and TRBJ1-2, with TRBD1 identical over 8 bases. There are 17 residues in the CDR3. J was trimmed by 1 base and V by 2 bases; bases with no gene match: 10. The V gene's germline CDR1 is SGHRS and CDR2 YFSETQ.

This clonotype was detected ten times or more. Compared with germline, one end of the junction differs, possibly owing to a read error. CDR3 DNA: TGTGCCAGCAGCCGTGACAGTAACTATGGCTACACCTTC. It specifies CASSRDSNYGYTF. The chain carries TRBV5-1 and TRBJ1-2; the D gene is possibly TRBD1 (5 bases). The germline V gene encodes CDR1 SGHRS and CDR2 YFSETQ. The CDR3 is 13 amino acids.

Notes on this clonotype: A much larger clone is a single base away; this may be a read error. CDR3 protein: CSVEAVAGLAGGGSSYNEQYF. CDR3 in DNA: TGCAGCGTTGAGGCGGTAGCGGGACTAGCGGGAGGGGGTTCCTCCTACAATGAGCAGTACTTC. The V gene is TRBV29-1, the J gene TRBJ2-1; TRBD2 aligns across 16 bases. The closer fit of TRBJ2-7 to the DNA end suggests the J call may be wrong. CDR1 and CDR2 from the germline V gene are SQVTM and ANQGSEA. The CDR3 sequence is 21 residues long.

The chain couples TRBV5-1 to TRBJ1-4; TRBD1 matches at 12 bases. The CDR3 sequence is 17 residues long. Germline V gene sequence: CDR1 SGHRS, CDR2 YFSETQ. V was pared by 4 bases and J by 8 bases, with 12 bases of the junction left unmatched. The DNA for the CDR3 is TGCGCCAGCAGCGGCTGGGACAGGGGGCCGGGTCAAGAAAAACTGTTTTTT. It is translated as CASSGWDRGPGQEKLFF.

This chain links TRBV9 with TRBJ2-2; 9 bases are a match to TRBD1. V shed 1 base and J 5 bases; nucleotides not matched to a gene: 9. This CDR3 comprises 17 residues. Germline assignment: CDR1 SGDLS and CDR2 YYNGEE. The CDR3 loop reads CASSVSLVGTGTGELFF. The DNA for the CDR3 is TGTGCCAGCAGCGTAAGCCTGGTTGGGACAGGGACCGGGGAGCTGTTTTTT.

This clonotype was observed a few times. The chain carries TRBV7-9 and TRBJ1-6; 8 bases fit TRBD1. Germline V gene lookup returns CDR1 SEHNR and CDR2 FQNEAQ (reference sequence). Trimming at V came to 5 bases and at J to 6 bases, leaving 6 bases not matched to a gene. The CDR3 runs to 15 residues. The CDR3 region is CASSGGDRTNSPLHF. DNA for the CDR3: TGTGCCAGCAGCGGTGGGGACAGGACTAATTCACCCCTCCACTTT.

This chain uses TRBV19 with TRBJ1-2, with D possibly matching TRBD1 (6 bases). The length of the CDR3 is 14 residues. V shed 7 bases and J shed 4 bases, with 16 bases lying between them. Per the germline V gene, CDR1 is LNHDA and CDR2 is SQIVND (reference sequence). The CDR3 nucleotides are TGTGCCAGTACCCCAAGGCAGGGGTTCTATGGCTACACCTTC. This encodes CASTPRQGFYGYTF.